The 5 T cell receptor beta chains listed next were all sequenced from one sample in a study of blood T cells in healthy people across ages. PCR was performed a second time for about 7 to 12 cycles using a sample-barcoded 5' primer and a J-beta primer mix. TCRdb re-called the 5' RACE reads through MiXCR, storing one row per CDR3 protein. The sample lists approximately 1.5 million distinct CDR3 sequences; approximately 43% were seen once. Sequencing was done on a sample of blood. These receptor sequences come from a woman aged 18-30 years in good health.

The chain recombines TRBV6-2 or TRBV6-3 with TRBJ2-3; TRBD2 matches at 8 bases. Germline CDR1 reads MNHEY; CDR2 reads SVGEGT. The CDR3 is 16 residues long. V gave up 5 bases and J gave up 5 bases; unmatched junction bases: 12. CDR3 DNA: TGTGCCAGCAGTGACCTGGGACTAGGATATAGAGATACGCAGTATTTT. It yields the protein CASSDLGLGYRDTQYF.

The chain has TRBV29-1 and TRBJ2-1, with 11 bases that match TRBD1. This CDR3 has 13 residues. In germline, CDR1 is SQVTM, CDR2 ANQGSEA. V trimming: 4 bases; J trimming: 10 bases; junction bases outside the gene matches: 6. DNA for the CDR3: TGCAGCGTTGGTGAGGACAGGGGGCGAGAGCAGTTCTTC. The encoded protein is CSVGEDRGREQFF.

The chain joins TRBV5-1 to TRBJ2-7, with 8 bases fitting TRBD2. This CDR3 has 14 amino acids. The germline V gene encodes CDR1 SGHRS and CDR2 YFSETQ. The V segment lost 1 base and the J segment 7 bases; nucleotides outside the gene matches: 7. The CDR3 sequence: CASSLKLADNEQYF. The CDR3 coding sequence is TGCGCCAGCAGCTTGAAACTAGCGGATAATGAGCAGTACTTC.

This chain links TRBV15 with TRBJ2-7; D not certain. V lost 6 bases to trimming and J lost 0 bases, with 9 bases between them. CDR1 and CDR2 from the germline V gene are LNHNV and YYDKDF (reference sequence). CDR3 length: 13 amino acids. Here the CDR3 reads CATRTSNSYEQYF. The CDR3 DNA is TGTGCCACCAGGACATCTAACTCCTACGAGCAGTACTTC.

In its sample, this clonotype was seen a few times. In DNA, the CDR3 is TGTGCCAGCAAAATGCCGGCAATCAATGAGCAGTTCTTC. It encodes CASKMPAINEQFF. The genes are TRBV6-5 and TRBJ2-1; D remains ambiguous. The CDR3 is 13 residues long. V shed 7 bases and J shed 6 bases, with 13 bases lying between them. Germline CDR1 is MNHEY and CDR2 is SVGAGI.